These 18 T cell receptor beta chains were sequenced from one sample in a study of graft-versus-host responses after intestinal transplantation. Method: immunoSEQ multiplex PCR; TCRdb's copy keeps in-frame clones and lacks some. Altogether tens of thousands of clones are present, approximately 95% being singletons, with the ten largest covering approximately 0.2%. The antigens these receptors bind are not known. Sample: unstimulated CD8+ T cells sorted from spleen or lymph node cells, taken before transplant. The receptors were gathered from a human donor who was the organ donor for an intestinal transplant.

This sequence joins TRBV9 and TRBJ1-6, with a possible D match to TRBD1 (5 bases). V was cut by 0 bases and J by 7 bases, with 11 bases left in between. The CDR3 is 15 amino acids. Germline CDR1 and CDR2: SGDLS and YYNGEE. CDR3 in DNA: TGTGCCAGCAGCGTAGGGGGACCTTTCAATTCACCCCTCCACTTT. The encoded protein is CASSVGGPFNSPLHF.

The chain employs TRBV19 and TRBJ1-5; TRBD1 aligns across 7 bases. The germline gives CDR1 LNHDA, CDR2 SQIVND (reference sequence). V lost 3 bases, J lost 4 bases, and 9 bases stayed unmatched. CDR3 size: 16 residues. CDR3 residues: CASSIATGALNQPQHF. CDR3 DNA sequence: TGTGCCAGTAGTATCGCCACAGGGGCGCTGAATCAGCCCCAGCATTTT. Full variable domain (remainder filled in from reference TRBV19 and TRBJ1-5): DGGITQSPKYLFRKEGQNVTLSCEQNLNHDAMYWYRQDPGQGLRLIYYSQIVNDFQKGDIAEGYSVSREKKESFPLTVTSAQKNPTAFYLCASSIATGALNQPQHFGDGTRLSIL.

The chain employs TRBV9 and TRBJ2-3; 10 nucleotides line up with TRBD2. This CDR3 has 15 residues. Germline CDR1 SGDLS, CDR2 YYNGEE. With 3 bases clipped from V and 4 bases from J, the junction kept 5 bases outside the gene matches. The CDR3 bases are TGTGCCAGCAGCGCTAGCGGGGGAATTGCAGATACGCAGTATTTT. Translated, it gives CASSASGGIADTQYF.

The rearrangement joins TRBV27 to TRBJ2-7; 10 positions agree with TRBD1. This CDR3 is 16 amino acids long. Germline V gene sequence: CDR1 MNHEY, CDR2 SMNVEV (reference sequence). The V segment lost 4 bases and the J segment 0 bases; nucleotides outside the gene matches: 6. Here the CDR3 DNA reads TGTGCCAGCAGTTGGGGACAGGGGCGAAACTCCTACGAGCAGTACTTC. Its protein is CASSWGQGRNSYEQYF.

The rearrangement uses TRBV10-3 and TRBJ2-3; 11 positions match TRBD2. The germline CDR1 and CDR2 sequences are ENHRY and SYGVKD. The ends lost 3 bases at V and 4 bases at J; junction bases unmatched: 0. The length of the CDR3 is 14 residues. CDR3 bases: TGTGCCATCAGTGATAGCGGGGGGGCAGATACGCAGTATTTT. It yields the protein CAISDSGGADTQYF.

A remark on this clone: At one boundary the junction diverges from the germline segment, which might be a read error. This chain uses TRBV29-1 with TRBJ2-5, with 8 bases fitting TRBD1. The end of the DNA is better explained by TRBJ2-7, so the J call may be wrong. Germline CDR1 SQVTM, CDR2 ANQGSEA. This CDR3 has 17 amino acids. The chain's CDR3 is CSVIQLIEDRVSNEQYF. CDR3 DNA sequence: TGCAGCGTTATCCAATTGATAGAGGACAGGGTCTCCAACGAGCAGTACTTC.

The rearrangement links TRBV19 to TRBJ1-1; tentative D call: TRBD1 (5 bases). The V end was cut by 6 bases, the J end by 1 base, with 15 bases between. The CDR3 is 15 amino acids. CDR1 and CDR2 (germline): LNHDA, SQIVND (reference sequence). The CDR3 region has the DNA TGTGCCAGTAGCATTTTGCCTACAGGGAACACTGAAGCTTTCTTT. Protein sequence: CASSILPTGNTEAFF.

About this clone itself: This sample includes further DNA sequences coding for the same CDR3. This chain connects TRBV7-2 to TRBJ2-1, with 16 bases matching TRBD2. Trimming cost V 2 bases and J 15 bases; bases outside gene matches: 4. Germline-derived CDR1 and CDR2 are SGHTA and FQGNSA. The CDR3 totals 14 residues. The CDR3 nucleotides are TGTGCCAGCAGCTTATGGGGACTAGCGGGGGGGCTGTTCTTC. This encodes CASSLWGLAGGLFF.

The rearrangement links TRBV20-1 to TRBJ1-1; D unresolved. The germline V gene has CDR1 DFQATT and CDR2 SNEGSKA (reference sequence). V lost 5 bases, J lost 7 bases, and 8 bases lay in between. There are 10 residues in the CDR3. The CDR3 spells CSAGKGEAFF. The CDR3 DNA follows: TGCAGTGCTGGGAAAGGTGAAGCTTTCTTT.

This clone was detected only once. The rearrangement links TRBV6-1 to TRBJ2-7; maybe TRBD1 (5 bases). Germline CDR1 reads MNHNS; CDR2 reads SASEGT. This CDR3 contains 13 residues. V was cut by 5 bases and J by 3 bases, with 11 bases left in between. Here the CDR3 reads CASSKTVIYEQYF. For the CDR3, the DNA is TGTGCCAGCAGTAAGACAGTAATCTACGAGCAGTACTTC.

This rearrangement joins TRBV18 to TRBJ2-3; a weak D match, TRBD1 (7 bases). The CDR3 sequence is 15 residues long. The germline V and J ends were trimmed by 6 bases and 2 bases, with 15 bases remaining between them. Germline values: CDR1 KGHSH, CDR2 LQKENI. The CDR3 sequence is CASSAGGIATDTQYF. The CDR3 bases are TGTGCCAGCTCGGCAGGGGGGATAGCCACAGATACGCAGTATTTT.

The chain recombines TRBV12-5 with TRBJ2-3; 11 bases align to TRBD2. Germline V gene lookup returns CDR1 LGHNT and CDR2 FRNRAP. This CDR3 comprises 15 residues. Germline trimming cut 6 bases from V and 2 bases from J; bases unmatched to any gene: 4. CDR3 DNA: TGTGCTAGTGGGACGACTAGCGGGGACACAGATACGCAGTATTTT. Protein sequence: CASGTTSGDTDTQYF. Together with reference TRBV12-5 and TRBJ2-3, the CDR3 gives the full variable domain: DARVTQTPRHKVTEMGQEVTMRCQPILGHNTVFWYRQTMMQGLELLAYFRNRAPLDDSGMPKDRFSAEMPDATLATLKIQPSEPRDSAVYFCASGTTSGDTDTQYFGPGTRLTVL.

V gene TRBV6-1 combines with J gene TRBJ1-3; D is uncertain. The CDR3 is 14 amino acids. Trimming stripped 4 bases from V and 4 bases from J, with 11 bases between. Germline V gene sequence: CDR1 MNHNS, CDR2 SASEGT. The CDR3 spells CASSALWGGNTIYF. In DNA, the CDR3 is TGTGCCAGCAGTGCCCTGTGGGGAGGAAACACCATATATTTT.

This chain links TRBV11-2 with TRBJ1-6; tentative D call: TRBD1 (5 bases). Trimming removed 1 base from V and 5 bases from J, with 9 bases in between. This CDR3 is 15 amino acids long. CDR1 is SGHAT and CDR2 is FQNNGV in the germline V gene. In nucleotides, the CDR3 is TGTGCCAGCAGCTTAGGCGGGGCAGATAATTCACCCCTCCACTTT. It is translated as CASSLGGADNSPLHF.

V gene TRBV4-1 combines with J gene TRBJ2-5; D is unclear. This CDR3 region has 16 residues. The germline V gene has CDR1 MGHRA and CDR2 YSYEKL. Between the trimmed V and J ends, which lost 3 bases and 0 bases, there was a span of 14 bases. The CDR3 sequence: CASSHLGIPHQETQYF. The DNA of the CDR3 is TGCGCCAGCAGCCATCTGGGGATCCCCCACCAAGAGACCCAGTACTTC.

The V gene is TRBV15, the J gene TRBJ1-5; TRBD1 is a possible D gene (6 bases). V lost 1 base and J lost 5, with 9 bases in between. The CDR3 covers 14 residues. Germline lookup yields CDR1 LNHNV and CDR2 YYDKDF (reference sequence). The CDR3 DNA reads TGTGCCACCAGCAGAGTCGGGGGCGATCAGCCCCAGCATTTT. It specifies CATSRVGGDQPQHF.

The chain is built from TRBV7-9 and TRBJ1-2; 7 bases fit TRBD1. After removal of 3 bases from V and 4 bases from J, the junction contained 8 bases not matched to a gene. The germline V gene has CDR1 SEHNR and CDR2 FQNEAQ (reference sequence). This CDR3 contains 15 residues. The CDR3 sequence is CASSLPGGGGYGYTF. Here the CDR3 DNA reads TGTGCCAGCAGCTTGCCAGGGGGAGGAGGCTATGGCTACACCTTC.

This sequence joins TRBV4-1 and TRBJ2-5; TRBD1 aligns across 10 bases. The CDR3 consists of 15 residues. Losses at the gene ends were 5 bases for V and 2 bases for J; bases not matched to a gene: 5. Germline V gene lookup returns CDR1 MGHRA and CDR2 YSYEKL. CDR3 residues: CASSAGTGVQETQYF. The CDR3 DNA follows: TGCGCCAGCAGCGCCGGGACAGGGGTGCAAGAGACCCAGTACTTC.